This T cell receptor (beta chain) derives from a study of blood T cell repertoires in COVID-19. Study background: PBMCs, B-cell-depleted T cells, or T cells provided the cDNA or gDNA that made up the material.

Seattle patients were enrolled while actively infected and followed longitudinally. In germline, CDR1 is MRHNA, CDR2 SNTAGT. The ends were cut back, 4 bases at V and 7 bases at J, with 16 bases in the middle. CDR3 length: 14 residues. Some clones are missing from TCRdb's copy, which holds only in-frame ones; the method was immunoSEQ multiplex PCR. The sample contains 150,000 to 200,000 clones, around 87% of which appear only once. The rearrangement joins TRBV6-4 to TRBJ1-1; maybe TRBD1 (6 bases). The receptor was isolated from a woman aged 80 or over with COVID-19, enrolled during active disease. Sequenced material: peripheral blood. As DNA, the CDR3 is TGTGCCAGCAGTGTAGGAGGGGGGGCCGGTGAAGCTTTCTTT. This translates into CASSVGGGAGEAFF.